This T cell receptor (beta chain) emerged from a study of blood T cell repertoires in COVID-19. The table came from immunoSEQ multiplex PCR; TCRdb's copy has only in-frame clones and leaves some out. Of 75,000 to 95,000 clones in the sample, approximately 82% were seen once. This clone came up once. From germline, CDR1 is KGHSH and CDR2 LQKENI. The CDR3 length is 15 residues. V gave up 2 bases and J gave up 3 bases, with 13 bases separating them. The sample consisted of peripheral blood. This receptor was taken from a man aged 55 to 70 with acute or convalescent COVID-19. This sequence joins TRBV18 and TRBJ1-1; D is possibly TRBD1 (5 bases). CDR3 DNA: TGTGCCAGCTCACCAGATTGGGGCCAGGACACTGAAGCTTTCTTT. This gives the protein CASSPDWGQDTEAFF.